One and the same sample provided the 19 T cell receptor beta chains below, sequenced in a study of shared clonotypes between healthy human individuals (TCRdb year 2020). Library construction relied on the immunoSEQ multiplex PCR assay. The table was pulled from immuneACCESS by TCRdb, which kept in-frame rearrangements only. Such tables lose some clones; where checked, under half of the loss comes from unresolved V genes, and the rest has no known cause. The sample records hundreds of thousands of clones, about 96% of which are singletons. The ten largest clonotypes hold 0.05% to 0.07% of the sample. Sequencing was performed on naive CD4+ T cells sorted from blood. The sample's cell subset or site, from its label and the paper: CD45RA+ positively selected. These receptor sequences come from a woman under 40 in good health.

V usage is TRBV5-4 and J usage is TRBJ2-7; 8 bases agree with TRBD2. V gave up 1 base and J gave up 2 bases; unmatched junction bases: 5. This CDR3 has 15 amino acids. CDR1 and CDR2 (germline): SGHNT, YYREEE (reference sequence). The CDR3 loop reads CASSLYFGRAYEQYF. CDR3 bases: TGTGCCAGCAGCTTGTATTTCGGGAGGGCCTACGAGCAGTACTTC.

The V and J genes are TRBV7-8 and TRBJ2-1; the D gene is possibly TRBD2 (5 bases). Germline CDR1 reads SGHVS; CDR2 reads FQNEAQ. Between the trimmed V and J ends, which lost 1 base and 8 bases, there was a span of 12 bases. The CDR3 consists of 14 residues. CDR3 residues: CASSLVSVPHEQFF. In nucleotides, the CDR3 is TGTGCCAGCAGCTTAGTTAGCGTCCCCCATGAGCAGTTCTTC.

This clone has a single count. The chain uses TRBV28 and TRBJ2-7; TRBD1 aligns across 10 bases. The CDR3 is 15 amino acids. The trim removed 3 bases at V and 3 bases at J, leaving 5 bases unmatched. Germline V gene data show CDR1 as MDHEN and CDR2 as SYDVKM. The CDR3 spells CASSFPGDRGYEQYF. The CDR3 DNA reads as TGTGCCAGCAGTTTCCCTGGGGACAGGGGCTACGAGCAGTACTTC.

This clone was seen only once. This chain uses TRBV6-5 with TRBJ2-5, with D perhaps matching TRBD1 (5 bases). Germline values: CDR1 MNHEY, CDR2 SVGAGI. The CDR3 extends over 13 amino acids. Trimming took 5 bases from V and 4 from J, leaving 11 bases between them. For the CDR3, the DNA is TGTGCCAGCAGTCTGACAGTGGGAGAGACCCAGTACTTC. This codes for CASSLTVGETQYF.

The V gene is TRBV6-5, the J gene TRBJ1-5, with 7 bases that match TRBD1. The CDR3 is 14 amino acids. Trimming at V came to 6 bases and at J to 4 bases, leaving 6 bases not matched to a gene. CDR1 and CDR2 from the germline V gene are MNHEY and SVGAGI. The CDR3 nucleotides are TGTGCCAGCAGGGAAGACAGGGCGAATCAGCCCCAGCATTTT. Translation gives CASREDRANQPQHF.

The chain carries TRBV9 and TRBJ1-1; D is uncertain. The germline V gene has CDR1 SGDLS and CDR2 YYNGEE. The CDR3 has 14 residues. Between the trimmed V and J ends, which lost 3 bases and 13 bases, there was a span of 22 bases. CDR3 in amino acids: CASSDSPGRPPVFF. The CDR3 coding sequence is TGTGCCAGCAGCGATTCTCCGGGCAGGCCCCCCGTTTTCTTT.

The rearrangement joins TRBV29-1 to TRBJ2-1; D remains unclear. CDR1 and CDR2 (germline): SQVTM, ANQGSEA. Trimming took off 4 bases at V and 9 bases at J, with 16 bases between the two ends. This CDR3 contains 13 residues. The DNA of the CDR3 is TGCAGCGTTGGCCCAACCTCTAGTAGTGAGCAGTTCTTC. The encoded protein is CSVGPTSSSEQFF.

The CDR3 DNA follows: TGTGCCAGCAGGTATAATACAGTAATCTACGAGCAGTACTTC. Amino acid sequence: CASRYNTVIYEQYF. The V and J genes are TRBV2 and TRBJ2-7; D is undetermined. Trimming took 6 bases from V and 3 from J, leaving 15 bases between them. CDR3 length: 14 residues. Germline V lookup: CDR1 SNHLY, CDR2 FYNNEI.

This sequence joins TRBV5-6 and TRBJ2-7; D is ambiguous. The germline CDR1 and CDR2 sequences are SGHDT and YYEEEE. The CDR3 is 11 amino acids. Trimming removed 4 bases from V and 0 bases from J, with 2 bases in between. This chain's CDR3 is CASSNSYEQYF. The DNA of the CDR3 is TGTGCCAGCAGCAACTCCTACGAGCAGTACTTC.

The chain couples TRBV27 to TRBJ2-7; weak D call: TRBD2 (7 bases). This CDR3 has 15 residues. V lost 0 bases and J lost 0, with 9 bases in between. CDR1 and CDR2 (germline): MNHEY, SMNVEV (reference sequence). Here the CDR3 reads CASSLSGGRSYEQYF. CDR3 in DNA: TGTGCCAGCAGTTTATCGGGGGGGCGCTCCTACGAGCAGTACTTC.

The V call is TRBV30, the J call TRBJ2-5, with 9 bases lining up with TRBD2. With the DNA end fitting TRBJ2-7 better, the J assignment may be wrong. This CDR3 contains 14 residues. CDR1 and CDR2 (germline): GTSNPN, SVGIG (reference sequence). CDR3 amino acids: CAWSEGLALYEQYF. The CDR3 DNA is TGTGCCTGGAGTGAGGGACTAGCTCTCTACGAGCAGTACTTC.

V and J are TRBV10-3 and TRBJ1-5; no definite D call. The CDR3 sequence is 15 residues long. Germline CDR1 is ENHRY and CDR2 is SYGVKD. Trimming removed 3 bases at V and 0 bases at J, with 9 bases between. The CDR3 loop reads CAISEDRYSNQPQHF. The DNA for the CDR3 is TGTGCCATCAGTGAAGACCGATATAGCAATCAGCCCCAGCATTTT.

As concerns this clone: The sample contains more than one DNA sequence encoding this CDR3. V and J are TRBV5-1 and TRBJ1-5; D remains ambiguous. This CDR3 is built from 14 residues. V was shortened by 1 base and J by 4 bases, with 9 bases between the two germline ends. From germline, CDR1 is SGHRS and CDR2 YFSETQ. CDR3 in DNA: TGCGCCAGCAGCTTGCTCCCCGGGAATCAGCCCCAGCATTTT. This encodes CASSLLPGNQPQHF.

This chain uses TRBV5-1 with TRBJ1-1, with 8 bases fitting TRBD1. V gave up 0 bases and J gave up 3 bases; unmatched junction bases: 4. CDR3 length equals 15 residues. Germline values: CDR1 SGHRS, CDR2 YFSETQ. In DNA form, the CDR3 reads TGCGCCAGCAGCTTGGCCGGACAGGGCCACACTGAAGCTTTCTTT. Its translation: CASSLAGQGHTEAFF.

The chain employs TRBV6-5 and TRBJ2-7, with TRBD1 identical over 10 bases. The ends lost 6 bases at V and 4 bases at J; junction bases unmatched: 9. Germline CDR1 and CDR2: MNHEY and SVGAGI. The CDR3 loop spans 15 amino acids. This CDR3 is CASSPRDRGLYEQYF. For the CDR3, the DNA is TGTGCCAGCAGCCCTCGGGACAGGGGACTGTACGAGCAGTACTTC.

The chain links TRBV27 to TRBJ2-3, with D uncertain. V was cut by 6 bases and J by 2 bases, with 6 bases left in between. The CDR3 is 12 residues long. From germline, CDR1 is MNHEY and CDR2 SMNVEV (reference sequence). CDR3 sequence reads: CASRQNTDTQYF. The DNA of the CDR3 is TGTGCCAGCAGACAGAACACAGATACGCAGTATTTT.

The chain uses TRBV15 and TRBJ2-2; D remains ambiguous. V lost 0 bases and J lost 2, with 7 bases in between. Germline CDR1 and CDR2: LNHNV and YYDKDF (reference sequence). This CDR3 has 15 residues. This CDR3 is CATSRDGRNTGELFF. CDR3 nucleotides: TGTGCCACCAGCAGAGATGGACGAAACACCGGGGAGCTGTTTTTT.

V and J are TRBV6-5 and TRBJ2-5; the D is unclear. V lost 5 bases to trimming and J lost 4 bases, with 14 bases between them. This CDR3 has 14 amino acids. Germline V gives CDR1 MNHEY, CDR2 SVGAGI. This chain's CDR3 is CASSHLDRAETQYF. The CDR3 DNA follows: TGTGCCAGCAGTCACCTGGACCGGGCAGAGACCCAGTACTTC.

The chain links TRBV28 to TRBJ1-4; D is uncertain. CDR3 size: 14 residues. Trimming took off 2 bases at V and 6 bases at J, with 10 bases between the two ends. Germline loops: CDR1 MDHEN, CDR2 SYDVKM. Here the CDR3 DNA reads TGTGCCAGCAGTTTAGGTAGGACCCATGAAAAACTGTTTTTT. Amino acid sequence: CASSLGRTHEKLFF.